This T cell receptor beta chain emerged from a study of OX40 agonist ivuxolimab in advanced cancers. Whole-study context: Administration of intravenous ivuxolimab to patients occurred every 2 weeks at 0.01 to 10 mg/kg.

Libraries were prepared by immunoSEQ multiplex PCR; TCRdb keeps only in-frame clonotypes and omits some of them. The table lists 50,000 to 75,000 clones, less than 90% of them singletons. Germline V lookup: CDR1 MGHDK, CDR2 SYGVNS. Trimming left V 2 bases short and J 3 bases short, with 5 bases between. The CDR3 covers 13 residues. The chain couples TRBV25-1 to TRBJ2-1, with D tentatively TRBD1 (5 bases). The material sequenced was CD4+ or CD8+ T cells sorted from blood, taken in a trial of the OX40 agonist ivuxolimab. This receptor was obtained from an adult with an advanced solid tumor such as melanoma, head and neck, liver or kidney cancer. CDR3 region: CASSEGHYNEQFF. Here the CDR3 DNA reads TGTGCCAGCAGTGAAGGACACTACAATGAGCAGTTCTTC.